Described below is a single TCR beta chain sequence and its context. What it binds is not known. Treatment denoted: roughly ten-day PBMC culture with coronavirus spike peptide pools or control peptides (ViraFEST assay). An Oncomine TCR Beta short-read assay was used to sequence the DNA from cultured CD4+ T cells. TCRdb processed the PCR reads anew with MiXCR; each CDR3 protein has one entry. The repertoire has around 19,000 distinct CDR3 sequences, roughly 49% of them found once; the top ten carry 4%. These data are taken from a study of vaccination and CD4 T cells after COVID-19. In the study overall: Post-COVID sampling occurred a median approximately 99 days after diagnosis (range 35 to 161). For post-vaccine samples, collection took place a median roughly 76 days after dose two, ranging from 14 to 241.

V was cut by 5 bases and J by 10 bases, with 12 bases left in between. Germline-derived CDR1 and CDR2 are SGHAT and FQDESV (reference sequence). This CDR3 comprises 12 residues. Sequencing input: CD4+ T cells from blood, cultured in vitro. This clonotype was obtained from a human donor who had recovered from COVID-19. The chain combines TRBV11-1 with TRBJ2-1; D may be TRBD2 (6 bases). CDR3 in amino acids: CASSGGTLEQFF. The CDR3 nucleotides are TGTGCCAGCAGCGGCGGGACTCTCGAGCAGTTCTTC.